This TCR beta chain emerged from a study of cytomegalovirus exposure and HLA in healthy donors. Whole-study context: Roughly 80 million unique TCRs from HLA-typed donors made up an early data release.

Both 60 Vbeta primers and 13 Jbeta primers went into the PCR. Assay used: immunoSEQ multiplex PCR; TCRdb lists only in-frame clones, some missing. This sample has about 160,000 clones, with 70% to 80% found just once. Study-wide results and limits: The dataset shows that most TCR sequences were rare, while some public TCRs occurred in many donors. Some 16,000 TCR beta sequences were associated with HLA alleles at 0.05 false discovery rate in a later analysis.

CDR1 is MNHEY and CDR2 is SVGAGI in the germline V gene. V lost 5 bases, J lost 1 base, and 5 bases lay in between. This CDR3 is 12 amino acids long. About this clone itself: No antigen is known for it.

This sequence joins TRBV6-5 and TRBJ1-2; no definite D call. The sequencing input was PBMCs. This receptor was taken from a male donor in good health and CMV-seronegative. Written as DNA, the CDR3 is TGTGCCAGCAGTCCAGATAACTATGGCTACACCTTC. This codes for CASSPDNYGYTF.